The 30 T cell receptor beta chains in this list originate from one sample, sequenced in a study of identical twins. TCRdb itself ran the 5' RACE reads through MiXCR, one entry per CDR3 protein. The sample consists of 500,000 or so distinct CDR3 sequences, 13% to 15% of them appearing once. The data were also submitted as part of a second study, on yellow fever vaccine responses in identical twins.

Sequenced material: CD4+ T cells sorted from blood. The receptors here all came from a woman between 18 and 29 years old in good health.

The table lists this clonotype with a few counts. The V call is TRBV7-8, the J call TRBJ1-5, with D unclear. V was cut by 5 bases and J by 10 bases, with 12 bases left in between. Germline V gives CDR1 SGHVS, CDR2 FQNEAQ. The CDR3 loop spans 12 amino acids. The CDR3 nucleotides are TGTGCCAGCAGCCAGAGGGTGGGTCCCCAGCATTTT. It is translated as CASSQRVGPQHF.

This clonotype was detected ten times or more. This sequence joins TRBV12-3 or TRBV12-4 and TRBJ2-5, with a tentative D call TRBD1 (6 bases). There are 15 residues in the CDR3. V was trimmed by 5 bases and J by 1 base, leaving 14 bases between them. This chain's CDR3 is CASSISGVLQETQYF. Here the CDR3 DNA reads TGTGCCAGCAGTATCTCAGGGGTACTCCAAGAGACCCAGTACTTC.

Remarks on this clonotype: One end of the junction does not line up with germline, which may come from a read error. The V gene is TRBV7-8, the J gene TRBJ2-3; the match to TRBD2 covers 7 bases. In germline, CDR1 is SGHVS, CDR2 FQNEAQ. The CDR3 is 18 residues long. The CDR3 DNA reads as TGTGCCAGTAGCTCGGGACTACAAAGGGGAACTAGCACAGATACGCAGTATTTT. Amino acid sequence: CASSSGLQRGTSTDTQYF.

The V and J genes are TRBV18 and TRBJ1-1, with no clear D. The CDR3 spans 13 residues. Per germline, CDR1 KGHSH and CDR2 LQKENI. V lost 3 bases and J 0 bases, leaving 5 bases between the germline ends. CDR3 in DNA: TGTGCCAGCTCACCGACAATGAACACTGAAGCTTTCTTT. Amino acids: CASSPTMNTEAFF. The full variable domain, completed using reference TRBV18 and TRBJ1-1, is NAGVMQNPRHLVRRRGQEARLRCSPMKGHSHVYWYRQLPEEGLKFMVYLQKENIIDESGMPKERFSAEFPKEGPSILRIQQVVRGDSAAYFCASSPTMNTEAFFGQGTRLTVV.

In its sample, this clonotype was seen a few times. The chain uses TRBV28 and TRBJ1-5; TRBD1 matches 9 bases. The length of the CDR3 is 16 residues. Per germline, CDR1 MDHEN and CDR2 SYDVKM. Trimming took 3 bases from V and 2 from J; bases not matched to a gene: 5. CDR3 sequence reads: CASSFTGGAGNQPQHF. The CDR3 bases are TGTGCCAGCAGTTTCACAGGGGGCGCCGGCAATCAGCCCCAGCATTTT.

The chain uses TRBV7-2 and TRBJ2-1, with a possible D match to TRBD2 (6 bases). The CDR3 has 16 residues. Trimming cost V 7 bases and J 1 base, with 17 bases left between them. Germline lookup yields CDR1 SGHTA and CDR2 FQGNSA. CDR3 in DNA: TGTGCCAGCACCCCGCAAGCGGGCTTATCCTACAATGAGCAGTTCTTC. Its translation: CASTPQAGLSYNEQFF.

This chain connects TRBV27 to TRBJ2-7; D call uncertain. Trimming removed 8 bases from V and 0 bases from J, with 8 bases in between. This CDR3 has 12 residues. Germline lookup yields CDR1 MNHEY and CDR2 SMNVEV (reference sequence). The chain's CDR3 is CASGWSSYEQYF. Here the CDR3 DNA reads TGTGCCAGCGGATGGAGCTCCTACGAGCAGTACTTC.

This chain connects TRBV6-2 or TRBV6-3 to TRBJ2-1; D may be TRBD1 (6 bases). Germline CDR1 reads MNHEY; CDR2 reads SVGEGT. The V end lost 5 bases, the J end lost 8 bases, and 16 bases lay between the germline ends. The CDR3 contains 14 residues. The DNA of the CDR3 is TGTGCCAGCAGTAAAAGAAACAGGGTAGATGAGCAGTTCTTC. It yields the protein CASSKRNRVDEQFF.

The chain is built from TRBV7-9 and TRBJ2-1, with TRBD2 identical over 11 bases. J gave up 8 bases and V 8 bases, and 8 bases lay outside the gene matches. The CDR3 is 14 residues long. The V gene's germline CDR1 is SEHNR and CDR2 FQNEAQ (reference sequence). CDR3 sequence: CASCLTSGNYEQFF. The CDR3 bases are TGTGCCAGCTGCCTGACTAGCGGGAACTATGAGCAGTTCTTC.

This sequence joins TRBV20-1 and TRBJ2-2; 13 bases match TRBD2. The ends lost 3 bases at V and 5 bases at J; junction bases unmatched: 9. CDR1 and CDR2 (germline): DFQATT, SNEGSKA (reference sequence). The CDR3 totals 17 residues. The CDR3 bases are TGCAGTGCTAGTCGGACTAGCGGGGGACCGAGGACCGGGGAGCTGTTTTTT. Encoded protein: CSASRTSGGPRTGELFF.

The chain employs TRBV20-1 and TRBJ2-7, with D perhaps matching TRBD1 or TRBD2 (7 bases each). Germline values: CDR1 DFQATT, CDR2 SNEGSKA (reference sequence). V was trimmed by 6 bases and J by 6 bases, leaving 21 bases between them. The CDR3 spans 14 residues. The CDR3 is CSAIRGGGVSEQYF. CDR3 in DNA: TGCAGTGCCATTAGGGGAGGGGGCGTTTCCGAGCAGTACTTC.

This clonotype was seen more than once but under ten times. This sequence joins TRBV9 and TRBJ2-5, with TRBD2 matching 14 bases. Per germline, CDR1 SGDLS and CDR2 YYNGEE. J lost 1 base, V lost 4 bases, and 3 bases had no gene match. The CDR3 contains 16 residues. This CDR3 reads CASSIGTSGGQETQYF. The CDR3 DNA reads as TGTGCCAGCAGCATCGGGACTAGCGGGGGCCAAGAGACCCAGTACTTC.

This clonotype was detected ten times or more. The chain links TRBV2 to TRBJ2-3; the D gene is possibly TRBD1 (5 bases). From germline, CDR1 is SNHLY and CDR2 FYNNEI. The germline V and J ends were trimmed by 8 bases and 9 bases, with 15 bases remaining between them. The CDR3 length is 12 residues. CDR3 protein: CASVPQGDTQYF. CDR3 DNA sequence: TGTGCCAGCGTACCCCAGGGCGACACGCAGTATTTT.

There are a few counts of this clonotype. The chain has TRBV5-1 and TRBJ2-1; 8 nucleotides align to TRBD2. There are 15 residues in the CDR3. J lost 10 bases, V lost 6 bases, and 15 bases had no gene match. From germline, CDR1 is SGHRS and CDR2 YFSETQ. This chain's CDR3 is CASNPLAGGPNEQFF. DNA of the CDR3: TGCGCCAGCAACCCCCTGGCGGGGGGCCCCAACGAGCAGTTCTTC.

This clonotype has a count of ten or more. CDR3 residues: CASSQQYDNGYTF. CDR3 nucleotides: TGTGCCAGCAGCCAACAATACGACAATGGCTACACCTTC. The chain uses TRBV14 and TRBJ1-2; no clear D gene. There are 13 residues in the CDR3. V was trimmed by 2 bases and J by 6 bases, leaving 10 bases between them. The germline V gene has CDR1 SGHDN and CDR2 FVKESK.

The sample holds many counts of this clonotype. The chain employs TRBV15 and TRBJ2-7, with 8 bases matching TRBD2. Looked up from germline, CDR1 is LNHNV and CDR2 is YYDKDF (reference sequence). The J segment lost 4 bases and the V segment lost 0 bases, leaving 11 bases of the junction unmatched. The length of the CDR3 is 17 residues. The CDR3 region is CATSRDGKAGGRYEQYF. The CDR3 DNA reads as TGTGCCACCAGCAGAGATGGTAAGGCGGGAGGAAGATACGAGCAGTACTTC.

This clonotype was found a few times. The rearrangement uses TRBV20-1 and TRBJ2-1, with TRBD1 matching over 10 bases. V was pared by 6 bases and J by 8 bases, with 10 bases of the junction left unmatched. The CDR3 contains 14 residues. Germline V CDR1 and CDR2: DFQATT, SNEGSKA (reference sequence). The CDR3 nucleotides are TGCAGTGCGCTGGACAGGGGGTATCGTGATGAGCAGTTCTTC. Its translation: CSALDRGYRDEQFF.

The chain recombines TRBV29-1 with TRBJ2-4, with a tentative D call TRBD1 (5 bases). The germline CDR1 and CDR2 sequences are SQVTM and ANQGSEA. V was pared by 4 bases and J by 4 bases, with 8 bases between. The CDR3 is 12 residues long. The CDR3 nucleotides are TGCAGCGTTGGGCAGGGAAAAAACATTCAGTACTTC. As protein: CSVGQGKNIQYF.

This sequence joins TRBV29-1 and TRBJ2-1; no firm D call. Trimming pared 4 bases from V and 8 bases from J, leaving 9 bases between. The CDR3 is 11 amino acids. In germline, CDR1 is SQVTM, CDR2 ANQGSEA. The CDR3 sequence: CSVVRVDEQFF. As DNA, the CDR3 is TGCAGCGTTGTTAGGGTCGATGAGCAGTTCTTC.

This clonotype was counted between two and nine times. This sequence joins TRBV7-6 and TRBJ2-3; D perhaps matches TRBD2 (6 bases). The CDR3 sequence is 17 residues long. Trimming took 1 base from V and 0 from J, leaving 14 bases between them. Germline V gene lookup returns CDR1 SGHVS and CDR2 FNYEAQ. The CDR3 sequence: CASSLGAGPSSTDTQYF. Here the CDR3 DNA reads TGTGCCAGCAGCTTAGGCGCGGGGCCCTCTAGCACAGATACGCAGTATTTT.

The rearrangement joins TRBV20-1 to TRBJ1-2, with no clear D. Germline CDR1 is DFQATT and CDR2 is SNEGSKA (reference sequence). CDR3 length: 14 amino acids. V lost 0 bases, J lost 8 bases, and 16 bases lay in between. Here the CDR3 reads CSARDSSSLRGYTF. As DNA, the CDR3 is TGCAGTGCTAGAGATTCAAGTTCCCTCAGGGGCTACACCTTC.

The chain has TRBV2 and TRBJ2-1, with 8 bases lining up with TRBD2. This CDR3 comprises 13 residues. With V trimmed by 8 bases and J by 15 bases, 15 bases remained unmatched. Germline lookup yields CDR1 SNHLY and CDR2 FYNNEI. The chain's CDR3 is CASLGTRGGWPFF. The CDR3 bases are TGTGCCAGCCTGGGGACCCGGGGGGGTTGGCCGTTCTTC.

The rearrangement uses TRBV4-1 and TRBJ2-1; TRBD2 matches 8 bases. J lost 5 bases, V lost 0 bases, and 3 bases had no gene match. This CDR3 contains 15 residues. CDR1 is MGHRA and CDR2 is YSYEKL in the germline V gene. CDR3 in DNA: TGCGCCAGCAGCCAAGAGGGCGGGAGGCACAATGAGCAGTTCTTC. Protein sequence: CASSQEGGRHNEQFF.

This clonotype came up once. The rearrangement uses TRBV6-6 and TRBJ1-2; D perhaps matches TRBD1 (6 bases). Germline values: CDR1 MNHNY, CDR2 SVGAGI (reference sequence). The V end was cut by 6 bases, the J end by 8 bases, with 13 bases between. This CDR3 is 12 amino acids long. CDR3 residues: CASRLQGRGYTF. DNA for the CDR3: TGTGCCAGCAGGCTACAGGGTAGAGGCTACACCTTC.

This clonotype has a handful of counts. CDR3 in DNA: TGTGCCAGCAGCCACCTCGGGGCCCAAGAGACCCAGTACTTC. Residues: CASSHLGAQETQYF. This chain uses TRBV3-1 with TRBJ2-5; possibly TRBD1 or TRBD2 for D (5 bases each). The V gene's germline CDR1 is LGHDT and CDR2 YNNKEL (reference sequence). The CDR3 extends over 14 amino acids. Trimming pared 3 bases from V and 1 base from J, leaving 9 bases between.

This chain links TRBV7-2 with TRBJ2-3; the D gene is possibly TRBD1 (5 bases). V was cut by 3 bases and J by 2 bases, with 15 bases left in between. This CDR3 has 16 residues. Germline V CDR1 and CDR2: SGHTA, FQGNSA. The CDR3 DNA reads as TGTGCCAGCAGCTTTGCCCGACAGATCATCACAGATACGCAGTATTTT. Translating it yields CASSFARQIITDTQYF.

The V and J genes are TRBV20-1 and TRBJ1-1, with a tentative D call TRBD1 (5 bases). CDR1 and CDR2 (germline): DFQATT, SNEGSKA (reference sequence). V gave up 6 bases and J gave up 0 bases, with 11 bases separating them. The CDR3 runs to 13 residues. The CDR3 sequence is CSAVTGVNTEAFF. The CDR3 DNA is TGCAGTGCCGTTACAGGCGTGAACACTGAAGCTTTCTTT.

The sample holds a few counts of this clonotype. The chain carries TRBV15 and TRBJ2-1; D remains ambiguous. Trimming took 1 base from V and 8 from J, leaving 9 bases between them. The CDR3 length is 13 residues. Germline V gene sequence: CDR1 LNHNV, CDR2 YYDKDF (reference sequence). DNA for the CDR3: TGTGCCACCAGCAGAGCCCTCTTCTATGAGCAGTTCTTC. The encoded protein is CATSRALFYEQFF.

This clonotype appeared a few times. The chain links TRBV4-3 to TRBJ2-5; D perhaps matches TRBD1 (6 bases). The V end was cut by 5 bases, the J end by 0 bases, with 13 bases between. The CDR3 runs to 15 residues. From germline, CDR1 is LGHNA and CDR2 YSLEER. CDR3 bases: TGCGCCAGCAGCTGGACAGAGTTGTACCAAGAGACCCAGTACTTC. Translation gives CASSWTELYQETQYF.

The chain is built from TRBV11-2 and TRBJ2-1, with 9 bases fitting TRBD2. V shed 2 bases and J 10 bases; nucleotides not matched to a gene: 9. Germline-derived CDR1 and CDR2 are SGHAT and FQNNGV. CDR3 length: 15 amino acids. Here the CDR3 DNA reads TGTGCCAGCAGCTTAAGGCTAGCGGGATCCGACGAGCAGTTCTTC. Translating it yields CASSLRLAGSDEQFF. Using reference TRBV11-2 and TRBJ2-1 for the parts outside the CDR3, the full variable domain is EAGVAQSPRYKIIEKRQSVAFWCNPISGHATLYWYQQILGQGPKLLIQFQNNGVVDDSQLPKDRFSAERLKGVDSTLKIQPAKLEDSAVYLCASSLRLAGSDEQFFGPGTRLTVL.